Listed below are T cell receptor beta chains from one sample, sequenced in a study of blood T cells in healthy people across ages. One entry per CDR3 protein, called by TCRdb with MiXCR from the 5' RACE reads. The sample lists about 780,000 distinct CDR3 sequences; 35% to 50% were seen once. Sequencing used blood. These receptors all stem from a man aged 80 or over in good health. Each CDR3 is given with its conserved first and last residue. The D gene is left open where the match is weak. Clone size appears in some rows only: once, few, many, or a class for an expanded clone.

CDR3 DNA: TGTGCCAGCAGCTTGGGAGGGGGACAGGCCAAAAACATTCAGTACTTC
CDR3 protein: CASSLGGGQAKNIQYF
clone size: few
J gene: TRBJ2-4
D gene: NA
V gene: TRBV7-2

CDR3 DNA: TGTGCCAGCAGCCCAGGGGATGGGGGGACGACCCAGTACTTC
CDR3 protein: CASSPGDGGTTQYF
clone size: many
J gene: TRBJ2-5
D gene: NA
V gene: TRBV11-2

CDR3 DNA: TGCGCCAGCAGCTGGGGGAGGGGGGACACTGAAGCTTTCTTT
CDR3 protein: CASSWGRGDTEAFF
clone size: NA
J gene: TRBJ1-1
D gene: NA
V gene: TRBV5-1

CDR3 DNA: TGTGCCAGCAGTGAAGTCGGGATAGCGGGGCCGCAAGAGACCCAGTACTTC
CDR3 protein: CASSEVGIAGPQETQYF
clone size: few
J gene: TRBJ2-5
D gene: TRBD2
V gene: TRBV6-1

CDR3 DNA: TGTGCCAGCCGAGGCAGCGGGACAGGTACGCAGTATTTT
CDR3 protein: CASRGSGTGTQYF
clone size: NA
J gene: TRBJ2-3
D gene: NA
V gene: TRBV25-1

CDR3 DNA: TGTGCCAGCAGCTTACCCCCCACGGGACGAGGAAGAGAGACCCAGTACTTC
CDR3 protein: CASSLPPTGRGRETQYF
clone size: NA
J gene: TRBJ2-5
D gene: NA
V gene: TRBV11-1

CDR3 DNA: TGTGCCAGCAGCCAGGACCAAAGGCTCGAGCAGTACTTC
CDR3 protein: CASSQDQRLEQYF
clone size: NA
J gene: TRBJ2-7
D gene: NA
V gene: TRBV3-1

CDR3 DNA: TGTGCCAGCAGTTTAGGGTTCGGGACAGCCCTAGCGGCCCTCCACTTT
CDR3 protein: CASSLGFGTALAALHF
clone size: NA
J gene: TRBJ1-6
D gene: TRBD1
V gene: TRBV28

CDR3 DNA: TGCAGTGCAGAGGACAGAGAGCAGTACTTC
CDR3 protein: CSAEDREQYF
clone size: once
J gene: TRBJ2-7
D gene: NA
V gene: TRBV20-1

CDR3 DNA: TGCAGTGCTGGGGGACTAGAGCCCCCAGATACGCAGTATTTT
CDR3 protein: CSAGGLEPPDTQYF
clone size: NA
J gene: TRBJ2-3
D gene: TRBD2
V gene: TRBV20-1

CDR3 DNA: TGTGCCAGCGGTGGTGGGGATACGCAGTATTTT
CDR3 protein: CASGGGDTQYF
clone size: NA
J gene: TRBJ2-3
D gene: NA
V gene: TRBV12-3/TRBV12-4

CDR3 DNA: TGTGCCAGCAGCCAAGGCCTGGGATTAAAAGATACGCAGTATTTT
CDR3 protein: CASSQGLGLKDTQYF
clone size: few
J gene: TRBJ2-3
D gene: NA
V gene: TRBV3-1

CDR3 DNA: TGTGCCAGCAGCCAATTGCGGAAGCAGTTCTTC
CDR3 protein: CASSQLRKQFF
clone size: many
J gene: TRBJ2-1
D gene: NA
V gene: TRBV3-1

CDR3 DNA: TGTGCCAGCAGTCCCAACCTAGCGGGAGCCTACAATGAGCAGTTCTTC
CDR3 protein: CASSPNLAGAYNEQFF
clone size: few
J gene: TRBJ2-1
D gene: TRBD2
V gene: TRBV25-1

CDR3 DNA: TGCAGTGCTAGAGATGCTAGCGGGGGGAAAGGCGATACGCAGTATTTT
CDR3 protein: CSARDASGGKGDTQYF
clone size: NA
J gene: TRBJ2-3
D gene: TRBD2
V gene: TRBV20-1

CDR3 DNA: TGTGCCAGCAGCCAAGGAGGCGCCGGGACCCAGTACTTC
CDR3 protein: CASSQGGAGTQYF
clone size: few
J gene: TRBJ2-5
D gene: NA
V gene: TRBV14

CDR3 DNA: TGTGCCAGCAGCTCCGCGCTAGCAAATGAGCAGTACTTC
CDR3 protein: CASSSALANEQYF
clone size: NA
J gene: TRBJ2-5
D gene: NA
V gene: TRBV6-2/TRBV6-3

CDR3 DNA: TGTGCCAGCAGCTGGACAGGACTTGCAACTAATGAAAAACTGTTTTTT
CDR3 protein: CASSWTGLATNEKLFF
clone size: NA
J gene: TRBJ1-4
D gene: TRBD1
V gene: TRBV11-1

CDR3 DNA: TGCGCCAGCCTCAGGGCTAGCGGAAGCACAGATACGCAGTATTTT
CDR3 protein: CASLRASGSTDTQYF
clone size: few
J gene: TRBJ2-3
D gene: TRBD2
V gene: TRBV5-1

CDR3 DNA: TGCAGTGCTAGAGATGAGGTAAAAGGGAGCACAGATACGCAGTATTTT
CDR3 protein: CSARDEVKGSTDTQYF
clone size: NA
J gene: TRBJ2-3
D gene: NA
V gene: TRBV20-1

CDR3 DNA: TGCAGCACCAGAAACGACAGGTCTGGGGCCAACGTCCTGACTTTC
CDR3 protein: CSTRNDRSGANVLTF
clone size: NA
J gene: TRBJ2-6
D gene: NA
V gene: TRBV29-1

CDR3 DNA: TGTGCCAGCAGCCTCAACGGGCAGGGAATGGAGACCCAGTACTTC
CDR3 protein: CASSLNGQGMETQYF
clone size: NA
J gene: TRBJ2-5
D gene: NA
V gene: TRBV7-3

CDR3 DNA: TGCAGTGCTACCCCCGGACCAGCTCTAGATACGCAGTATTTT
CDR3 protein: CSATPGPALDTQYF
clone size: many
J gene: TRBJ2-3
D gene: NA
V gene: TRBV20-1

CDR3 DNA: TGTGCCAGCAGTCGGGAAGTGAGCAGGGGCGATGATACGCAGTATTTT
CDR3 protein: CASSREVSRGDDTQYF
clone size: NA
J gene: TRBJ2-3
D gene: NA
V gene: TRBV12-3/TRBV12-4

CDR3 DNA: TGTGCCAGCAACTACGACAGGGCTTTATCTGGGGCCAACGTCCTGACTTTC
CDR3 protein: CASNYDRALSGANVLTF
clone size: NA
J gene: TRBJ2-6
D gene: TRBD1
V gene: TRBV7-2

CDR3 DNA: TGTGCCAGCAGATTCGGGGCTCTAGCGGGAGCCTACAATGAGCAGTTCTTC
CDR3 protein: CASRFGALAGAYNEQFF
clone size: NA
J gene: TRBJ2-1
D gene: TRBD2
V gene: TRBV7-8

CDR3 DNA: TGTGCCAGCAGCTGGGGACTAGCAGCAGGCTACGAGCAGTACTTC
CDR3 protein: CASSWGLAAGYEQYF
clone size: few
J gene: TRBJ2-7
D gene: TRBD2
V gene: TRBV5-4

CDR3 DNA: TGTGCCAGCAGCTTAGGGAGGACCCAGTACTTC
CDR3 protein: CASSLGRTQYF
clone size: NA
J gene: TRBJ2-5
D gene: NA
V gene: TRBV7-8

CDR3 DNA: TGTGCCACCAGTGACCCGTCGGGAACGGCCGAGCAGTTCTTC
CDR3 protein: CATSDPSGTAEQFF
clone size: few
J gene: TRBJ2-1
D gene: NA
V gene: TRBV24-1

CDR3 DNA: TGCAGTGCTAGAGATCGATTCGGGGCCAAAGGGAGAGATACGCAGTATTTT
CDR3 protein: CSARDRFGAKGRDTQYF
clone size: many
J gene: TRBJ2-3
D gene: NA
V gene: TRBV20-1